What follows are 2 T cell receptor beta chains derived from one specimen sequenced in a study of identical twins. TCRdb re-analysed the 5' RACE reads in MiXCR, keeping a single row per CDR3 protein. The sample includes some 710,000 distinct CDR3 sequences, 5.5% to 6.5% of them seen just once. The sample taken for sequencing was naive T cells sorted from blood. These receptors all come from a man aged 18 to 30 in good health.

The CDR3 nucleotides read TGTGCCAGCAGTTTTGCACAGGGGCCACAAGCTTTCTTT. Translated, it gives CASSFAQGPQAFF. This chain links TRBV28 with TRBJ1-1, with 7 bases lining up with TRBD1. This CDR3 has 13 residues. Germline trimming cut 3 bases from V and 9 bases from J; bases unmatched to any gene: 7. CDR1 is MDHEN, CDR2 SYDVKM, per germline.

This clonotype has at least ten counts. CDR3 protein: CSVAWGTGELFF. Here the CDR3 DNA reads TGCAGCGTTGCTTGGGGTACCGGGGAGCTGTTTTTT. The chain joins TRBV29-1 to TRBJ2-2, with no clear D. Trimming cost V 4 bases and J 5 bases, with 8 bases left between them. CDR1 and CDR2 from the germline V gene are SQVTM and ANQGSEA. CDR3 length: 12 amino acids.